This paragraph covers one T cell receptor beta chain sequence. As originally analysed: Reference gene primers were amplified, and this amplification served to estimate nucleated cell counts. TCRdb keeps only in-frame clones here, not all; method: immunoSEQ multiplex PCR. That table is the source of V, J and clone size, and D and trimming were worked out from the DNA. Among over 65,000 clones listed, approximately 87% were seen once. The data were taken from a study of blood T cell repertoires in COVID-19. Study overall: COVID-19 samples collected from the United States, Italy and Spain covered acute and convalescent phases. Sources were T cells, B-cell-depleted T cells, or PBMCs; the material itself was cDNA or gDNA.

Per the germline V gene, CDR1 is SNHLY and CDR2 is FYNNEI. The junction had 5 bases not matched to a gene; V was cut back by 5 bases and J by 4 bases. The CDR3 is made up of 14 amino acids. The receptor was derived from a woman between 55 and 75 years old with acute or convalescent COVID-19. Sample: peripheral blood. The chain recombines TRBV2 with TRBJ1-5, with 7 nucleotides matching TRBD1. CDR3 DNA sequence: TGTGCCAGCAGTCATGACAGGGATAATCAGCCCCAGCATTTT. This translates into CASSHDRDNQPQHF. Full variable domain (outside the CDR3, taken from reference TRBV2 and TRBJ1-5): EPEVTQTPSHQVTQMGQEVILRCVPISNHLYFYWYRQILGQKVEFLVSFYNNEISEKSEIFDDQFSVERPDGSNFTLKIRSTKLEDSAMYFCASSHDRDNQPQHFGDGTRLSIL.